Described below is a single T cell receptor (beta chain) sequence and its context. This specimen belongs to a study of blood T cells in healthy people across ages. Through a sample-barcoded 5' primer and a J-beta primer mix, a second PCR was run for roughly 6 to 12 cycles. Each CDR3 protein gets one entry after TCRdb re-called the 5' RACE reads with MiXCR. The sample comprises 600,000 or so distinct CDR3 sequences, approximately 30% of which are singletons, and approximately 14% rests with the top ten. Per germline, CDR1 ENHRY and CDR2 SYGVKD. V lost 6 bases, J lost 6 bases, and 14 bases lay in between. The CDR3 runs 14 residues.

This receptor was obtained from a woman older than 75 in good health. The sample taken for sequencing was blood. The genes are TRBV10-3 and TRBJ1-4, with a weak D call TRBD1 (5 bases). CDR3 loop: CAISPRGEDEKLFF. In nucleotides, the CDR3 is TGTGCCATCAGCCCCCGGGGGGAGGATGAAAAACTGTTTTTT.